These 23 T cell receptor beta chains came from one sample sequenced in a study of blood T cell repertoires in COVID-19. The table came from immunoSEQ multiplex PCR; TCRdb's copy has only in-frame clones and leaves some out. Found here are 90,000 or so clones, less than 80% of them singletons; the top ten hold around 15%. Sequenced input: peripheral blood. The receptors were sampled from a woman aged 80 or over with acute or convalescent COVID-19.

This clone has just a few counts. This rearrangement joins TRBV5-1 to TRBJ1-4; D perhaps matches TRBD1 (6 bases). The germline V gene encodes CDR1 SGHRS and CDR2 YFSETQ. This CDR3 has 14 residues. Between the trimmed V and J ends, which lost 1 base and 8 bases, there was a span of 12 bases. This CDR3 reads CASSLRGGREKLFF. The CDR3 region has the DNA TGCGCCAGCAGCTTGCGGGGGGGCCGGGAAAAACTGTTTTTT.

To note about this clone: Other DNA sequences within the sample encode an identical CDR3. V gene TRBV7-2 combines with J gene TRBJ1-3; D call uncertain. V lost 5 bases and J 4 bases, leaving 9 bases between the germline ends. The germline CDR1 and CDR2 sequences are SGHTA and FQGNSA. This CDR3 spans 13 amino acids. The CDR3 reads CASSQSRGNTIYF. The DNA for the CDR3 is TGTGCCAGCAGCCAAAGCCGCGGAAACACCATATATTTT. Based on the CDR3 plus reference TRBV7-2 and TRBJ1-3, the full variable domain is GAGVSQSPSNKVTEKGKDVELRCDPISGHTALYWYRQSLGQGLEFLIYFQGNSAPDKSGLPSDRFSAERTGGSVSTLTIQRTQQEDSAVYLCASSQSRGNTIYFGEGSWLTVV.

J is TRBJ2-7 and V is TRBV27; D might be TRBD1 (6 bases). Germline CDR1 reads MNHEY; CDR2 reads SMNVEV (reference sequence). The CDR3 consists of 13 residues. V shed 5 bases and J shed 9 bases, with 17 bases lying between them. The CDR3: CASSVRQAEVQYF. CDR3 DNA: TGTGCCAGCAGTGTTCGACAGGCAGAAGTGCAGTACTTC.

This clone was found a few times. This chain uses TRBV4-3 with TRBJ1-1; 8 bases are a match to TRBD1. V lost 2 bases and J lost 5; bases outside the gene matches: 7. This CDR3 spans 15 amino acids. Germline V CDR1 and CDR2: LGHNA, YSLEER. CDR3: CASSQPGQGRTEAFF. CDR3 in DNA: TGCGCCAGCAGCCAACCCGGACAGGGTAGAACTGAAGCTTTCTTT.

The sample holds one count of this clone. The gene calls are TRBV15 and TRBJ1-2; 7 positions match TRBD1. The CDR3 covers 14 residues. The V gene end was trimmed by 6 bases and the J gene end by 2 bases; junction bases not matched to a gene: 6. CDR1 is LNHNV and CDR2 is YYDKDF in the germline V gene (reference sequence). The DNA for the CDR3 is TGTGCCACCAGACCGGGACAGCCAAACTATGGCTACACCTTC. This gives the protein CATRPGQPNYGYTF.

This rearrangement joins TRBV7-9 to TRBJ1-5; TRBD1 agrees at 9 bases. The germline CDR1 and CDR2 sequences are SEHNR and FQNEAQ (reference sequence). V was pared by 4 bases and J by 0 bases, with 7 bases of the junction left unmatched. CDR3 size: 17 residues. CDR3 bases: TGTGCCAGCAGCTACGGGACAGGGATTTATAGCAATCAGCCCCAGCATTTT. This codes for CASSYGTGIYSNQPQHF.

In its sample, this clone was seen once. The chain carries TRBV30 and TRBJ2-3; the D gene is possibly TRBD1 (7 bases). Trimming cost V 5 bases and J 2 bases, with 14 bases left between them. CDR3 length: 14 residues. Germline assignment: CDR1 GTSNPN and CDR2 SVGIG (reference sequence). The CDR3 nucleotides read TGTGCCTGGGGTCAGGGGGGATACACAGATACGCAGTATTTT. This sequence encodes CAWGQGGYTDTQYF.

In its sample, this clone was seen many times. V gene TRBV5-4 combines with J gene TRBJ2-2; D possibly corresponds to TRBD1 (6 bases). This CDR3 has 15 amino acids. V shed 3 bases and J shed 3 bases, with 12 bases lying between them. CDR1 is SGHNT, CDR2 YYREEE, per germline (reference sequence). The CDR3 loop is CASSYTGWDTGELFF. Here the CDR3 DNA reads TGTGCCAGCAGCTACACAGGGTGGGACACCGGGGAGCTGTTTTTT. Full variable domain (missing parts from reference TRBV5-4 and TRBJ2-2): ETGVTQSPTHLIKTRGQQVTLRCSSQSGHNTVSWYQQALGQGPQFIFQYYREEENGRGNFPPRFSGLQFPNYSSELNVNALELDDSALYLCASSYTGWDTGELFFGEGSRLTVL.

The CDR3 sequence: CASSLSGAYGYTF. CDR3 nucleotides: TGTGCCAGCAGCTTGTCAGGGGCCTATGGCTACACCTTC. The chain couples TRBV7-9 to TRBJ1-2, with D possibly matching TRBD1 (6 bases). CDR1 and CDR2 from the germline V gene are SEHNR and FQNEAQ (reference sequence). V shed 3 bases and J shed 4 bases, with 9 bases lying between them. The CDR3 totals 13 residues.

The chain has TRBV9 and TRBJ1-4; D remains unclear. This CDR3 has 15 amino acids. From germline, CDR1 is SGDLS and CDR2 YYNGEE. Deletions cut 6 bases from V and 8 bases from J, with 20 bases between. The CDR3 coding sequence is TGTGCCAGCACCAAGGGTGAGGGAGGTACCGAAAAACTGTTTTTT. Its protein is CASTKGEGGTEKLFF. Supplemented by reference TRBV9 and TRBJ1-4, the full variable domain reads DSGVTQTPKHLITATGQRVTLRCSPRSGDLSVYWYQQSLDQGLQFLIQYYNGEERAKGNILERFSAQQFPDLHSELNLSSLELGDSALYFCASTKGEGGTEKLFFGSGTQLSVL.

The rearrangement joins TRBV7-8 to TRBJ2-7, with TRBD2 matching over 13 bases. The V and J ends lost 1 base and 9 bases, in that order; junction bases with no gene match: 12. This CDR3 spans 17 amino acids. The germline V gene encodes CDR1 SGHVS and CDR2 FQNEAQ. The CDR3: CASSLGGGTSGVQRQYF. The CDR3 DNA is TGTGCCAGCAGCTTAGGTGGAGGGACTAGCGGGGTTCAACGGCAGTACTTC.

This clone has a single count. This chain joins TRBV7-9 and TRBJ2-7; 9 nucleotides agree with TRBD2. Germline loops: CDR1 SEHNR, CDR2 FQNEAQ (reference sequence). V trimming: 5 bases; J trimming: 3 bases; junction bases outside the gene matches: 5. There are 14 residues in the CDR3. CDR3 nucleotides: TGTGCCAGCAGCGACGGTAGCGGGGGCTACGAGCAGTACTTC. As protein: CASSDGSGGYEQYF.

CDR3 bases: TGTGCCAGCAGCTGGAGTAGCGGGGGTACCTTAGCCAAAAACATTCAGTACTTC. Amino acids: CASSWSSGGTLAKNIQYF. This chain connects TRBV5-8 to TRBJ2-4; 9 bases are shared with TRBD2. Trimming at V came to 3 bases and at J to 0 bases, leaving 10 bases not matched to a gene. CDR1 is SGHTS and CDR2 is YDEGEE in the germline V gene. The CDR3 covers 18 residues.

The V call is TRBV7-3, the J call TRBJ1-1; weak D call: TRBD1 (5 bases). V was clipped by 5 bases and J by 2 bases, with 9 bases between them. CDR3 length: 13 amino acids. From germline, CDR1 is SGHTA and CDR2 FQGTGA. The chain's CDR3 is CASSPTGNTEAFF. CDR3 in DNA: TGTGCCAGCAGCCCTACAGGAAACACTGAAGCTTTCTTT.

The chain joins TRBV5-4 to TRBJ2-3; 7 nucleotides line up with TRBD1. Per germline, CDR1 SGHNT and CDR2 YYREEE (reference sequence). The CDR3 spans 15 residues. V lost 3 bases, J lost 0 bases, and 4 bases stayed unmatched. The CDR3 DNA reads TGTGCCAGCAGCTCAGGACAGGTCAGCACAGATACGCAGTATTTT. It translates to CASSSGQVSTDTQYF.

The chain combines TRBV6-5 with TRBJ1-1; D may be TRBD1 (5 bases). V lost 7 bases to trimming and J lost 0 bases, with 12 bases between them. The CDR3 runs to 14 residues. In germline, CDR1 is MNHEY, CDR2 SVGAGI. The CDR3 here is CASTSGGLNTEAFF. CDR3 nucleotides: TGTGCCAGCACCTCCGGGGGGTTGAACACTGAAGCTTTCTTT.

The V gene is TRBV4-1, the J gene TRBJ1-2, with D perhaps TRBD1 (6 bases). Germline values: CDR1 MGHRA, CDR2 YSYEKL. This CDR3 has 14 residues. V was shortened by 0 bases and J by 8 bases, with 13 bases between the two germline ends. The CDR3 DNA follows: TGCGCCAGCAGCCAAGATAGGCCAGGGGAAGGCTACACCTTC. Its translation: CASSQDRPGEGYTF.

CDR3 amino acids: CASSSRGGLSYEQYF. Here the CDR3 DNA reads TGTGCCAGCAGTTCCCGGGGGGGCCTCTCCTACGAGCAGTACTTC. The gene calls are TRBV6-2 or TRBV6-3 and TRBJ2-7; 8 bases align to TRBD2. The CDR3 length is 15 residues. Per the germline V gene, CDR1 is MNHEY and CDR2 is SVGEGT. V lost 4 bases to trimming and J lost 0 bases; unmatched junction nucleotides: 5.

The chain employs TRBV6-2 or TRBV6-3 and TRBJ1-5; D may be TRBD1 (6 bases). Trimming pared 2 bases from V and 11 bases from J, leaving 22 bases between. The CDR3 length is 16 residues. CDR1 and CDR2 (germline): MNHEY, SVGEGT. CDR3 sequence: CASSYLPGQYQWAQHF. The CDR3 coding sequence is TGTGCCAGCAGTTACCTCCCTGGACAGTATCAATGGGCCCAGCATTTT.

The genes are TRBV6-5 and TRBJ1-6, with no clear D. V lost 6 bases to trimming and J lost 10 bases, with 16 bases between them. Germline values: CDR1 MNHEY, CDR2 SVGAGI. This CDR3 spans 14 amino acids. The CDR3 DNA reads as TGTGCCAGCAGCTCCGGGGTTTCGAGCTCACCCCTCCACTTT. It yields the protein CASSSGVSSSPLHF.

V and J are TRBV28 and TRBJ1-2, with D perhaps matching TRBD1 (6 bases). Germline V lookup: CDR1 MDHEN, CDR2 SYDVKM. The V and J ends lost 8 bases and 4 bases respectively, with 17 bases between them. The CDR3 is 14 residues long. The CDR3 loop is CASYRTGQPYGYTF. CDR3 coding DNA: TGTGCCAGCTATCGTACCGGACAGCCCTATGGCTACACCTTC.

The chain is built from TRBV28 and TRBJ1-3; D is uncertain. Germline V gene data show CDR1 as MDHEN and CDR2 as SYDVKM. The CDR3 loop spans 13 amino acids. V lost 5 bases and J 4 bases, leaving 9 bases between the germline ends. CDR3 protein: CASSPGSGNTIYF. The CDR3 bases are TGTGCCAGCAGTCCCGGGAGCGGAAACACCATATATTTT. The full variable domain, rest sourced from reference TRBV28 and TRBJ1-3, is DVKVTQSSRYLVKRTGEKVFLECVQDMDHENMFWYRQDPGLGLRLIYFSYDVKMKEKGDIPEGYSVSREKKERFSLILESASTNQTSMYLCASSPGSGNTIYFGEGSWLTVV.

This clone has just a few counts. The V and J genes are TRBV9 and TRBJ1-1; D remains ambiguous. Germline CDR1 and CDR2: SGDLS and YYNGEE. V was trimmed by 0 bases and J by 3 bases, leaving 6 bases between them. This CDR3 is 13 amino acids long. CDR3 region: CASSVVGDTEAFF. Written as DNA, the CDR3 is TGTGCCAGCAGCGTAGTCGGGGACACTGAAGCTTTCTTT. Full variable domain (remainder filled in from reference TRBV9 and TRBJ1-1): DSGVTQTPKHLITATGQRVTLRCSPRSGDLSVYWYQQSLDQGLQFLIQYYNGEERAKGNILERFSAQQFPDLHSELNLSSLELGDSALYFCASSVVGDTEAFFGQGTRLTVV.